This paragraph covers one TCR beta chain sequence. The antigen this receptor binds is unknown. Base qualities are missing; no much larger clone stands one base away. The cohort consisted of 670 or so healthy bone marrow donors. At the time of sampling, all cohort members were nominally healthy, though unrecorded immune exposures were likely present. The donor tested CMV seronegative and was one of the 352 seronegative cohort members. Every donor gave a peripheral blood sample, and the peripheral blood mononuclear cells from that sample were used for TCR beta sequencing. Genomic DNA was extracted from the blood cell samples with the Qiagen DNeasy Blood Extraction Kit. CDR1 and CDR2 are read off the germline V gene (reference sequence) as MNHEY and SMNVEV. V drops 4 bases and J drops 4 bases, leaving 23 bases in between. CDR3 length: 18 amino acids, cysteine to phenylalanine. The kept DNA is CDR3 alone, 54 bases in frame from the first base.

The sample originates from a study of cytomegalovirus exposure and HLA in healthy donors (dated by TCRdb to the late 2010s). Regarding the research as a whole: An earlier analysis of approximately 640 of the donors reported 250 to 350 Gb of sequence data and 100 million to 130 million unique TCR beta sequences from 150 million to 200 million T cells. Approximately 310 gigabases of sequencing data and approximately 80 million unique TCR sequences were included in an early release covering roughly 600 HLA-typed donors. Of the roughly 400 genotyped donors, around 81% fell in the genetic ancestry cluster associated with self-reported Caucasian donors. The study was designed to test whether signatures of past pathogen exposure could be identified by cataloging public T cell receptors. The study used immunosequencing to profile the T cell repertoires of hundreds of subjects and linked those repertoires to cytomegalovirus serostatus. In addition to the first cohort of about 650 subjects, a separate validation cohort of 120 different subjects was used. To predict cytomegalovirus infection status, the study brought together high-throughput TCR immunosequencing, statistical association of individual TCRs with disease status, and machine learning. In a later analysis, previously published TCR beta repertoires from 600 to 850 donors were re-analyzed and high-resolution HLA genotyping was added so that TCR occurrence patterns could be studied. In the later analysis, no new phenotypic data were used to find candidate immune exposures; instead, reliance was placed on TCR beta sequences and their occurrence across donors. An earlier analysis of approximately 580 of the donors used high-throughput TCR beta sequencing to judge whether each TCR beta V gene segment behaved as functional or pseudogenic. Alongside the repertoire data, information on donor age, sex, ethnicity and CMV serostatus was compiled. In a later genetic analysis, genome-wide SNP genotypes for about 55% of the roughly 670 donors were used, and that subset was treated as a discovery cohort. Every repertoire in the discovery cohort had been generated on one and the same sequencing platform. HLA typing included class I and class II loci at four-digit resolution. The number of donors typed differed by locus, with roughly 620-630 for A, B, C, DRB1 and DQB1, around 500 for DQA1, over 600 for DPA1, and 400 to 490 for DPB1. A handful of DR-DQ haplotypes were handled as single units for association and clustering because linkage in the cohort was strong. On average, around 200,000 unique TCR beta nucleotide sequences were sequenced per donor among some 430 genotyped donors of the cohort, with roughly 18% of those sequences being non-productive.

Receptor libraries were prepared by the immunoSEQ multiplex PCR assay. For the multiplex PCR, a mixture combining 60 forward primers for TCR Vbeta segments and 13 reverse primers for TCR Jbeta segments was used. A multiplex PCR assay on genomic DNA amplified the CDR3 region of rearranged TCR beta genes. Amplified TCR beta libraries were sequenced as 87-base-pair reads on the Illumina HiSeq System. Concerning the study's data processing: Across the roughly 600 repertoires, a later analysis counted roughly 77 million unique TCR beta chains, 8.5 million to 12 million of which were shared by at least two donors. Raw reads were error-corrected and collapsed into unique sequences with a nearest-neighbor algorithm that merged closely related sequences to remove PCR and sequencing errors. V, D and J gene segments were assigned by aligning CDR3 sequences to IMGT reference sequences. Each retained sequence needed at least a six-nucleotide match to both a V gene segment and a J gene segment. Rearrangements were called productive when the CDR3 lacked stop codons and stayed in frame with V and J; all others were non-productive. Following IMGT convention, CDR3 was defined as the stretch from the second conserved V-encoded cysteine up to the conserved J-encoded phenylalanine. The earlier analysis of roughly 590 of the donors excluded sequences that lacked an unambiguous match to a single V gene segment. In an earlier analysis of around 590 of the donors, a V segment was called functional when productive rearrangements were above 56.7%, and segregating when the standard deviation between donors exceeded 5%. To diagnose cytomegalovirus status from the catalog of TCR beta chain sequences, a statistical classification framework was built. In a later analysis, TCR nucleotide sequences were compared against IMGT/GENE-DB human TR gene sequences so that V and J genes could be assigned. In a later analysis, CDR3 sequences and most-parsimonious VDJ recombination scenarios were assigned using the TCRdist pipeline. A later analysis defined each TCR beta chain by its CDR3 amino acid sequence plus V-gene family, and excluded reads lacking a unique V-gene family. In a later analysis, 450 to 600 highly shared, low-generation-probability nucleotide sequences were removed to address suspected cross-contamination and a sequencing artifact. A later analysis calculated a clonal expansion index for each public chain from normalized within-repertoire ranks of inferred template counts. In a later analysis, generation probabilities were computed using a VDJ recombination model fitted to out-of-frame rearrangements, and the results were checked against IGoR. In a later analysis, TCR-TCR, TCR-HLA and TCR-CMV co-occurrence was scored with hypergeometric tests, and a repertoire-size bias correction was applied to TCR pairs. In a later analysis, false discovery rates were estimated by permuting HLA or CMV assignments 20 times. In a later analysis, co-occurring TCRs were grouped using DBSCAN, and TCRdist sequence similarity was added for clustering within HLA-allele-positive subsets. Repertoires with fewer than 30,000 or more than 120,000 public chains were left out of co-occurrence clustering, as were about 5 repertoires with anomalous nucleotide sharing. TCRdb's version of the immuneACCESS table is confined to in-frame rearrangements and falls short of the full clone set. An unresolved V gene accounts for under half of the shortfall where checked; the remainder is of unknown origin. V and J calls and clone size are copied from that table; D and trimming were computed from the DNA. The sample table shows about 100,000 clones, and roughly 75% are seen once. The top ten clones comprise roughly 0.71% of the sample.

The investigation overall reported the following: The sequencing pipeline was judged likely to have produced a cluster of highly shared sequence variants as a technical artifact. Cytomegalovirus status was reported to be diagnosed by the classifier with high specificity and sensitivity in both the original and validation cohorts. Compared with the approximately 700-donor mean, donors in an Asian-associated ancestry cluster had fewer N-insertions in productive TCRs, according to a later genetic analysis. In a later analysis, TCR association rates were found to vary across HLA loci, with the most associated TCRs seen for DRB1 alleles and the fewest for HLA-C alleles. Because some donors lacked HLA typing at each locus, the association tests relied only on the typed subset. The study listed 150 to 200 TCR beta chains as associated with cytomegalovirus. A further reported finding was that TCR beta sequences accurately predicted the HLA-A and HLA-B alleles for most subjects in the first cohort. Because counts were too low, 15 to 20 rarely observed V segments, including chromosome 9 orphons, were left out of the earlier analysis of a few hundred of the donors. A later genetic analysis associated a missense DCLRE1C variant with V-gene and J-gene trimming of TCR beta chains, and an independent cohort replicated the association. It was suggested by the authors that the approach could potentially be generalized to other disease states and immunological phenotypes. Linkage disequilibrium might explain the correlated functional status among segregating V segments, but an unknown experimental factor could not be excluded. CMV serostatus was the only immune exposure information available for the cohort. Strong co-occurrence of HLA alleles, especially DR and DQ, made assigning TCR associations to individual alleles difficult. At a false discovery rate of 0.05, a later analysis linked 16,000 or so TCR beta sequences to specific HLA alleles. In an earlier analysis of some 550 of the donors, most TCR beta V segments were observed in productive rearrangements about 90% or about 30% of the time, broadly matching IMGT annotations. Roughly uniform sequencing depth across donors was assumed in presence/absence analyses, although this assumption may not hold. Most CMV-associated TCR beta chains appeared to be HLA-restricted in a later analysis, and the HLA associations seemed to be driven largely by CMV exposure. According to a later analysis, parvovirus B19, influenza, CMV and Epstein-Barr virus appeared linked to several top co-occurrence clusters. Compared with equally common non-associated chains, HLA-associated TCR beta chains in a later analysis were more clonally expanded and had lower generation probabilities. The 87-base-pair reads could not distinguish some IMGT-functional V segments, including TRBV6-2 and TRBV6-3, so those segments were excluded. In vitro tests confirmed that a few of the cytomegalovirus-associated TCR beta chains recognize cytomegalovirus antigens. The cohort was sequenced for TCR beta chains only, and without alpha or paired-chain data the features that could be detected were limited. While some public TCRs were present in many individuals, most TCR sequences turned up only very rarely across donors.

The chain employs TRBV27 and TRBJ1-5, with TRBD1 tentatively as D gene (6 bases match). Sequencing was carried out using PBMCs. The receptor comes from a woman aged 55-69 years in good health and CMV-seronegative. Read as DNA, the sequence is TGTGCCAGCAGTTCGGCAGGAAGGGGGAGCGGGGGGAATCAGCCCCAGCATTTT. The resulting protein is CASSSAGRGSGGNQPQHF.